This TCR beta chain came from a study of identical twins. J lost 4 bases, V lost 7 bases, and 7 bases had no gene match. The length of the CDR3 is 14 residues. Germline CDR1 reads SGHVS; CDR2 reads FQNEAQ. Healthy Caucasians, and only they, were the donors. TCRdb analysed the 5' RACE reads with MiXCR anew, one entry per CDR3 protein. The profile shows 300,000 to 400,000 distinct CDR3 sequences, approximately 10% of them singletons. This sequence was found in a woman in her 50s in good health. V is TRBV7-8 and J is TRBJ2-1; 7 bases match TRBD2. The sample comprised naive T cells sorted from blood. As DNA, the CDR3 is TGTGCCAGCATGCGGGACTACCCTTACAATGAGCAGTTCTTC. This codes for CASMRDYPYNEQFF. Full variable domain (remainder filled in from reference TRBV7-8 and TRBJ2-1): GAGVSQSPRYKVAKRGQDVALRCDPISGHVSLFWYQQALGQGPEFLTYFQNEAQLDKSGLPSDRFFAERPEGSVSTLKIQRTQQEDSAVYLCASMRDYPYNEQFFGPGTRLTVL.